This T cell receptor (beta chain) was captured by sequencing in a study of shared clonotypes between healthy human individuals. Naive-designated CD8 cells lacked CD45RO, were positively enriched for CCR7, and omitted terminally differentiated effector memory CD45RA+ cells. Study-level results: On the whole, naive subsets had larger estimated richness than memory subsets had.

Of note for this clone: The target antigen is unknown. This CDR3 is also generated by other DNA sequences in the sample.

This CDR3 is 12 amino acids long. Deletions cut 3 bases from V and 5 bases from J, with 8 bases between. Germline V gene data show CDR1 as MNHEY and CDR2 as SMNVEV (reference sequence). Measured with immunoSEQ multiplex PCR; TCRdb has only the in-frame clones, and not every one. The sample holds millions of clones, more than 85% seen once. The rearrangement joins TRBV27 to TRBJ2-7, with D possibly TRBD2 on 5 matching bases. This sequence was found in a man between 18 and 35 years old in good health. Some clones in this sample may be carry-over from other donors' samples. Sequencing was carried out using naive CD8+ T cells from PBMCs. CDR3 bases: TGTGCCAGCAGTTTCCGAGGGAACGAGCAGTACTTC. Its translation is CASSFRGNEQYF.